Here is one TCR beta chain with its context. The antigen is undetermined. This specimen belongs to a study of shared clonotypes between healthy human individuals. Points from the study as a whole: A handful of donors had approximately 4.6% of their naive CD4 clonotypes in common. Non-shared clonotypes had lower generation probabilities than those shared by all four donors.

Per the authors' pipeline: Quality scores were absent from the junction-only immunoSEQ sequences, so filtering differed. TCRdb keeps only in-frame clones here, not all; method: immunoSEQ multiplex PCR. The DNA was the basis for D and trimming; V, J and clone size are from that table. The sample consists of roughly 300,000 clones, 73% of them appearing once. V shed 4 bases, J shed 9 bases, and the junction held 8 bases outside the gene matches. Germline V gene data show CDR1 as SGHAT and CDR2 as FQNNGV. The CDR3 sequence is 15 residues long. V usage is TRBV11-2 and J usage is TRBJ2-3; 12 nucleotides align to TRBD2. The sequence derives from a man younger than 45 in good health. The sample comprised memory CD4+ T cells sorted from blood. The subset here: CD45RA-negative fraction. CDR3 nucleotide sequence: TGTGCCAGCAGCTCACTAGCGGGAGGCGGGCGAACGCAGTATTTT. It translates to CASSSLAGGGRTQYF.